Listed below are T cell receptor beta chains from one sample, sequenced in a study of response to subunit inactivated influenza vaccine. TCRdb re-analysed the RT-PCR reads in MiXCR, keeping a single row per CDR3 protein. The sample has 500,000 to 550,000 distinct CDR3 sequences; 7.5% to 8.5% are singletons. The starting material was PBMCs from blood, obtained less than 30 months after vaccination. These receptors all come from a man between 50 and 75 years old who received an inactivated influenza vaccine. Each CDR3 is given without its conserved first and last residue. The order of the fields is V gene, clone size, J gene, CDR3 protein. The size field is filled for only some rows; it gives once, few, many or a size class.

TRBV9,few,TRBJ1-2,ASSVRLNYGYT
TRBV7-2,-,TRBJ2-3,ASSLQGLAIGTDTQY
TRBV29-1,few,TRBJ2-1,SVGGTSGGWSYNEQF
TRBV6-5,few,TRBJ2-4,ASTSTGLADIAKNIQY
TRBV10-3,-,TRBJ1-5,ARRRDLNQPQH
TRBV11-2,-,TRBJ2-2,ASSSSSAGGHTGELF
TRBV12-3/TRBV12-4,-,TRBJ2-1,ASSFAGPRNNEQF
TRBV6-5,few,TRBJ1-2,ASSYSVYNYGYT
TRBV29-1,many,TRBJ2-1,SVEDLRASQVPFFFNEQF
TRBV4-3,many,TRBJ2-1,ASSQERGTSGGYEQF
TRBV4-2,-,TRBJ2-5,ASSPAGSQETQY
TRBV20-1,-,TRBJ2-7,SARDQHGPYEQY
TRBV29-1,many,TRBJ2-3,SAVTGASTDTQY
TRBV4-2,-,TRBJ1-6,ASSQGGLEIPLH
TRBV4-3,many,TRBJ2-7,ASSQERDPTYEQY
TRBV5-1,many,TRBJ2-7,ASSLDPWGEQY
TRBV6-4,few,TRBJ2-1,ASSDSASGGSEQF
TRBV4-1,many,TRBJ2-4,ASSQGWGLAKNIQY
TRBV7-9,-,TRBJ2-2,ASRPRRNANTGELF
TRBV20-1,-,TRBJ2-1,SALAGGLNNEQF
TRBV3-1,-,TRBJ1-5,ASSQDLNNQPQH
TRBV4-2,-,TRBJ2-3,ASSQARDSLTFTQY
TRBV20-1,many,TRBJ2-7,SATSTGGSYEQY
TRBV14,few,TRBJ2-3,ASSQVAGGLTDTQY
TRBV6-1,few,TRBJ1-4,ASRSTGLIGEKLF
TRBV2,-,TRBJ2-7,ASRRGQGTYEQY
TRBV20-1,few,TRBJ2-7,SAAPVGATYEQY
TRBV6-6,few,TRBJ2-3,ASNSLGADTQY
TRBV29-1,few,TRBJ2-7,SVGQGPVEQY
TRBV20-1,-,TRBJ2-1,SASGGAWYNEQF
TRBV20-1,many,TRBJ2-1,SPRTSGASYNEQF
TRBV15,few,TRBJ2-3,ATSRDGGLNTQY
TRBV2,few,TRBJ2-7,ASRGGPAGESYEQY
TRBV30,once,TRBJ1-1,AWSRTGVRMNTEAF
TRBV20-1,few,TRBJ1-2,SATPGRDRVYGYT
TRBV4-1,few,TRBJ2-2,ASSRQEVDTGELF
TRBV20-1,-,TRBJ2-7,SARDPAGGIYEQY
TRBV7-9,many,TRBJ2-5,ASSQQGETQY
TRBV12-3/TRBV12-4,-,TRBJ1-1,ASSPNSYTEAF
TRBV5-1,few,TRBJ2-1,ASSLYTGGSYNEQF
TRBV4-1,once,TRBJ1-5,ASSQEPSSNQPQH
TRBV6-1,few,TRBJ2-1,ASSRGAGKHNEQF